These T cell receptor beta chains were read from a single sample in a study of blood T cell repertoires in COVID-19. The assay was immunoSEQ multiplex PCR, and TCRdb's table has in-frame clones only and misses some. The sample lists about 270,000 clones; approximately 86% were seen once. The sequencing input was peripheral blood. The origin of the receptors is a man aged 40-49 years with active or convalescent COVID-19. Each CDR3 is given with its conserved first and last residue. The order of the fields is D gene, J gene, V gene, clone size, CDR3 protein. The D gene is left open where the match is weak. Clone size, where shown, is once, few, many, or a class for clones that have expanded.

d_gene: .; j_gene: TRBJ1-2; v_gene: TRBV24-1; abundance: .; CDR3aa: CATSDWPANYGYTF
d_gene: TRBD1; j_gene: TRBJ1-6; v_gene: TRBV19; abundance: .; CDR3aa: CASSMDRVQNSPLHF
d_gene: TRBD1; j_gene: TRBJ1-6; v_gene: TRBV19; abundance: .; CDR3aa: CASSIPQGSNSPLHF
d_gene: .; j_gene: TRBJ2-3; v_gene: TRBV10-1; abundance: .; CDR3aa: CASSESISGDTQYF
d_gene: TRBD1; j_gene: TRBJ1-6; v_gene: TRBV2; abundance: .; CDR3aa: CASSHRGEGSYNSPLHF
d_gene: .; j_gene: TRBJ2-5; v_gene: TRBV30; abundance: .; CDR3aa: CAWSVGTQYF
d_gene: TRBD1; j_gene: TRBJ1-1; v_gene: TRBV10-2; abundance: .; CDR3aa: CASSTFRTGLGTEAFF
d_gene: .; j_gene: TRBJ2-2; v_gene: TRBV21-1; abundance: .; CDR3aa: CARWGLACTGELFF
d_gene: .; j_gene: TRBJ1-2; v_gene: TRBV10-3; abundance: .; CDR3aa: CAIGPQGVDHGYTF
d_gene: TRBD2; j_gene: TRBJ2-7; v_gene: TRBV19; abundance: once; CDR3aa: CASSSSGGSSAGQYF
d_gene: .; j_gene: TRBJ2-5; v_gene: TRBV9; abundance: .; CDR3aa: CASSVYGERETQYF
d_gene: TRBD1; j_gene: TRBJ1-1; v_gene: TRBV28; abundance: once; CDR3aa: CASHLQGEAEAFF
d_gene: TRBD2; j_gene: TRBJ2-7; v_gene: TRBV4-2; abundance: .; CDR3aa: CASSEGLAGNGGEQYF
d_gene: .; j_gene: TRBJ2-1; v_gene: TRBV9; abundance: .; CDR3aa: CASRPRPQGRCEQFF
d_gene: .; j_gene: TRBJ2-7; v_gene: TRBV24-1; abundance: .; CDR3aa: CATSDEGDSYEQYF
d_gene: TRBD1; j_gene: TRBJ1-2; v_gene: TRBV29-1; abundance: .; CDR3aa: CSVEDRSGDGYTF
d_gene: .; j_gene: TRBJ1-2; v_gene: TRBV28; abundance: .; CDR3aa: CASSFDRTGYTF
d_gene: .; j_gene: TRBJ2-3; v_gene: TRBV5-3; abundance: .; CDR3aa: CARSFLADTDTQYF
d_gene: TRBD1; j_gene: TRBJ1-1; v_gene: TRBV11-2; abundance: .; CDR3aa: CASSQQGALEAFF
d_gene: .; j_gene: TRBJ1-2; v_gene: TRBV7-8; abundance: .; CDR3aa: CASSLWGVNYGYTF
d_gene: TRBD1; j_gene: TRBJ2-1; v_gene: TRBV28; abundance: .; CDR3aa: CASTSTGGGENEQFF
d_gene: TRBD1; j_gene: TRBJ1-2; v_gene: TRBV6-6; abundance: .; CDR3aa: CASRRTGGGYGYTF